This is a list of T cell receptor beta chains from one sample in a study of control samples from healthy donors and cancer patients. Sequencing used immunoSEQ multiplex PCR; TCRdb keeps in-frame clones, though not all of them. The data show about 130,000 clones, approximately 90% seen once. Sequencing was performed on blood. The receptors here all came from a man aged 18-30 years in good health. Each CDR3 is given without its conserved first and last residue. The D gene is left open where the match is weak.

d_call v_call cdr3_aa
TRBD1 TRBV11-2 ASSLGPGTGVGTQY
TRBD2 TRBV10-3 AISAGGPEETQY
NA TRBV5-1 ASSGGSENSPLH
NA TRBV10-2 ASSDRDGDEQF
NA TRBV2 ASRRNTEAF
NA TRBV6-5 ASCEVSYNSPLH
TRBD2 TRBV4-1 ASSQALAGRSYNEQF
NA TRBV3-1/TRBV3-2 ASSQTYYEQY
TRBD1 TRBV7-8 ASSLQGVLEKLF
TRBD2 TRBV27 ASSPGLAGVMETDTQY
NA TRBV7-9 ASSLGGLKVEEQY
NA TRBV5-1 ASSFRGTSIDTQY
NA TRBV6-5 ASRQDPSTDTQY
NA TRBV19 ASSGFRNIQY
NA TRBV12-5 ASGLVRAGRDTEAF
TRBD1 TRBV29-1 SVGGDRGLSGYT
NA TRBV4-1 ASSRRGTGEKAEAF
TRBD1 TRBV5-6 ASSSFGQGNQPQH
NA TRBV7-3 ASSFGEMDGYT
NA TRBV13 ASSPGIHSGYEQY
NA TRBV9 ASSVATGRRDTDTQY
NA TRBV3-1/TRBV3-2 ASSHHGGGNTEAF
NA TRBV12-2 ASRLYSLLPYGYT
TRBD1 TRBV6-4 ASSASTGGSYEQY
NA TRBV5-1 ASSLQGALSSYEQY
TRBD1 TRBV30 AWSATGGSTEAF
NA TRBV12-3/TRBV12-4 ASSFRRVHGYT
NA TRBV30 AWSVRLEETQY
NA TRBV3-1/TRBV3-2 ASSLRNEQF
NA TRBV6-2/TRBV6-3 ASSSTRDEQF
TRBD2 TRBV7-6 ASSLEVAGDQETQY
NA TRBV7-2 ASSFLRTSYGYT
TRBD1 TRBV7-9 ASSEDRVNEKLF